The rows below give T cell receptor beta chains drawn from one sample of a study of T cell responses to AZD1222 COVID-19 vaccine. Data came from immunoSEQ multiplex PCR; TCRdb stores just in-frame clones and leaves some out. Found here are roughly 180,000 clones, 92% of them singletons; the top ten hold 1.3%. The specimen was peripheral blood, collected 28 days after the second AZD1222 dose. These receptor sequences come from an adult who received the AZD1222 COVID-19 vaccine. The CDR3 runs from the conserved cysteine through the conserved F or W. D genes are given only for firm matches. Only part of the rows carry a size: once, few, many, or a class if the clone is expanded.

TRBD2,TRBJ2-2,TRBV18,NA,TGTGCCAGCTCACCGTTGACGGGACTAGCGGGAGGCCCCGGGGAGCTGTTTTTT,CASSPLTGLAGGPGELFF
NA,TRBJ1-2,TRBV7-9,NA,TGTGCCAGCAGCCGTATAGGGGGACACACCTTCGACGGCTACACCTTC,CASSRIGGHTFDGYTF
NA,TRBJ2-1,TRBV11-2,NA,TGTGCCAGCACGAAAGGGGGAAAAATCTCCTACAATGAGCAGTTCTTC,CASTKGGKISYNEQFF
NA,TRBJ2-5,TRBV24-1,NA,TGTGCCACCAGTGATTTGCAAGGCCCTCGGGAGACCCAGTACTTC,CATSDLQGPRETQYF
NA,TRBJ2-5,TRBV6-5,NA,TGTGCCAGCAGTTACTCGCAGAGCGATCAAGAGACCCAGTACTTC,CASSYSQSDQETQYF
NA,TRBJ2-6,TRBV14,once,TGTGCCAGCAGCCAAGGGTCGGGACTGCCTTTTAGAGGGGCCAACGTCCTGACTTTC,CASSQGSGLPFRGANVLTF
NA,TRBJ2-3,TRBV7-9,NA,TGTGCCAGCAGCTTAGAATTTCGGCAGATAACCACAGATACGCAGTATTTT,CASSLEFRQITTDTQYF
NA,TRBJ1-1,TRBV16,NA,TGTGCCAGCAGCCAATCAGGAGTGAACACTGAAGCTTTCTTT,CASSQSGVNTEAFF
NA,TRBJ1-2,TRBV5-8,NA,TGTGCCAGCAGCTTGGCCCCCCAGGGTATGGCTGGCTACACCTTC,CASSLAPQGMAGYTF
NA,TRBJ2-5,TRBV7-3,NA,TGTGCCAGCAGCCGGGGACACCCAGGGGAGACCCAGTACTTC,CASSRGHPGETQYF
NA,TRBJ2-3,TRBV4-3,NA,TGCGCCAGCAGCCATACTAGCTTCATCCCCACCACAGATACGCAGTATTTT,CASSHTSFIPTTDTQYF
NA,TRBJ1-3,TRBV5-1,NA,TGCGCCAGCAGCCCTACACAGGGCAACTCTGGAAACACCATATATTTT,CASSPTQGNSGNTIYF
NA,TRBJ1-4,TRBV25-1,few,TGTGCCAGCAGGATGGGAGACCGTTATGAAAAACTGTTTTTT,CASRMGDRYEKLFF
NA,TRBJ1-6,TRBV5-5,NA,TGTGCCAGCAGCTTGCCAGGGAGGGATTCACCCCTCCACTTT,CASSLPGRDSPLHF
NA,TRBJ1-4,TRBV4-3,once,TGCGCCAGCAGCCTGTGGGGGGGGCAGGATAATGAAAAACTGTTTTTT,CASSLWGGQDNEKLFF
NA,TRBJ1-1,TRBV5-8,NA,TGTGCCAGCAGCTCTCCGGCCGGGGGGGTCACTGAAGCTTTCTTT,CASSSPAGGVTEAFF
TRBD2,TRBJ2-5,TRBV6-2/TRBV6-3,NA,TGTGCCAGCAGTTACGGGACTAGCCCAGAGATGGAGACCCAGTACTTC,CASSYGTSPEMETQYF
TRBD1,TRBJ1-2,TRBV13,NA,TGTGCCAGCAGCTCCACAGGGGCGCGGGGCTATGGCTACACCTTC,CASSSTGARGYGYTF
NA,TRBJ1-5,TRBV25-1,NA,TGTGCCAGCAGTGAATATAGGGGACAAAGTCAGCCCCAGCATTTT,CASSEYRGQSQPQHF
TRBD1,TRBJ1-1,TRBV15,NA,TGTGCCACCAGCATCCGACAGGGAGACACTGAAGCTTTCTTT,CATSIRQGDTEAFF
NA,TRBJ2-7,TRBV4-3,NA,TGCGCCAGCAGCCCACGGGCCGGGGCCTGGGAGCAGTACTTC,CASSPRAGAWEQYF
NA,TRBJ1-6,TRBV4-3,NA,TGCGCCAGCAGCCAAGGGGGCCCGGGGGGTTCACCCCTCCACTTT,CASSQGGPGGSPLHF
TRBD1,TRBJ2-3,TRBV13,NA,TGTGCCAGCAGCTCAGGGACAGGGGACACAGATACGCAGTATTTT,CASSSGTGDTDTQYF
NA,TRBJ2-5,TRBV4-1,once,TGCGCCAGCAGCCAAGATCCATGGGAGACCCAGTACTTC,CASSQDPWETQYF
NA,TRBJ1-2,TRBV6-5,NA,TGTGCCAGCAAGAGGGCGCGCGGCTACACCTTC,CASKRARGYTF
NA,TRBJ1-1,TRBV9,once,TGTGCCAGCAGCGCTCGAGGGGGTGGGACTGAAGCTTTCTTT,CASSARGGGTEAFF
TRBD1,TRBJ1-1,TRBV3-1/TRBV3-2,NA,TGTGCCAGCAGCCCGGGACAGATGAACACTGAAGCTTTCTTT,CASSPGQMNTEAFF
TRBD2,TRBJ2-5,TRBV3-1/TRBV3-2,NA,TGTGCCAGCAGCCAAGGGGGGGGGCAAGAGACCCAGTACTTC,CASSQGGGQETQYF
TRBD2,TRBJ2-4,TRBV2,NA,TGTGCCAGCAGTCGGGGAGGGTCTACCAAAAACATTCAGTACTTC,CASSRGGSTKNIQYF
NA,TRBJ2-7,TRBV11-2,NA,TGTGCCAGCAGCTTAGGCAGGGGCTCCTACGAGCAGTACTTC,CASSLGRGSYEQYF
TRBD2,TRBJ2-5,TRBV5-4,NA,TGTGCCAGCAGCTTGGGGGGAGCGGGGAACCTCCAAGAGACCCAGTACTTC,CASSLGGAGNLQETQYF
TRBD1,TRBJ1-4,TRBV4-1,NA,TGCGCCAGCAGCCAGGACAGGGGGACTAATGAAAAACTGTTTTTT,CASSQDRGTNEKLFF
NA,TRBJ1-2,TRBV5-1,NA,TGCGCCAGCAGCTTGGGGCCGGGCATGAGACAGGAGGCCTATGGCTACACCTTC,CASSLGPGMRQEAYGYTF
NA,TRBJ2-1,TRBV5-4,once,TGTGCCAGCAGCTTGGCAGACAGGTCCTTCGACAATGAGCAGTTCTTC,CASSLADRSFDNEQFF
NA,TRBJ1-2,TRBV28,NA,TGTGCCAGCAGTTTATTAACGGCCCCTTATGGCTACACCTTC,CASSLLTAPYGYTF
NA,TRBJ1-1,TRBV3-1/TRBV3-2,NA,TGTGCCAGCAGCCCCCGACCAGACAGGAAGAACACTGAAGCTTTCTTT,CASSPRPDRKNTEAFF
NA,TRBJ1-1,TRBV10-3,NA,TGTGCCATCCGACCCCCGCTAATAGCTGAAGCTTTCTTT,CAIRPPLIAEAFF
NA,TRBJ1-1,TRBV28,NA,TGTGCCAGCGGTACAGAAGGAACGAACACTGAAGCTTTCTTT,CASGTEGTNTEAFF
TRBD1,TRBJ1-1,TRBV19,NA,TGTGCCAGTAGTATACAGGGGGGGAACACTGAAGCTTTCTTT,CASSIQGGNTEAFF
NA,TRBJ1-5,TRBV10-3,NA,TGTGCCATCAGTGAGCCCCAACAGCCCCAGCATTTT,CAISEPQQPQHF